This is a list of T cell receptor beta chains from one sample in a study of CD8+CD57+ T cells in acquired aplastic anemia. TCRdb analysed the reads with MiXCR anew, one entry per CDR3 protein. This sample has over 150,000 distinct CDR3 sequences; about 52% occur once, and the top ten carry approximately 12%. Sequenced sample: sorted CD4+, CD8+, or CD8+CD57+ T cells (not recorded which) from PBMCs. The receptor source for this set is a human donor with aplastic anemia. CDR3s include the opening cysteine and the closing phenylalanine or tryptophan. A D gene is named only where the DNA matches it firmly. Size values are once, few and many counts, or a class for expanded clones, and some rows have none.

abundance	v_gene	d_gene	j_gene	CDR3aa	CDR3nt
few	TRBV20-1	NA	TRBJ2-3	CSASGSTDTQYF	TGCAGTGCTAGCGGGAGCACAGATACGCAGTATTTT
few	TRBV10-3	TRBD2	TRBJ2-5	CAISARLAGEKSRETQYF	TGTGCCATCAGTGCGCGACTAGCGGGGGAGAAATCGAGGGAGACCCAGTACTTC
few	TRBV5-1	TRBD1	TRBJ2-3	CASSLPTGADTQYF	TGCGCCAGCAGCTTGCCGACAGGGGCAGATACGCAGTATTTT
many	TRBV14	TRBD1	TRBJ2-7	CASSQRQGEFPYEQYF	TGTGCCAGCAGCCAACGTCAGGGGGAATTTCCTTACGAGCAGTACTTC
NA	TRBV19	TRBD1	TRBJ1-6	CASTGGNSPLHF	TGTGCCAGTACAGGGGGTAATTCACCCCTCCACTTT
NA	TRBV24-1	NA	TRBJ2-7	CASSMTRGSYEQYF	TGTGCCAGCAGTATGACGAGAGGGTCCTACGAGCAGTACTTC
NA	TRBV6-1	TRBD1	TRBJ2-3	CASSEGTGGNEQYF	TGTGCCAGCAGTGAGGGGACAGGGGGCAATGAGCAGTATTTT
few	TRBV6-1	TRBD1	TRBJ1-2	CASGNRDRGNGYTF	TGTGCCAGCGGAAACCGGGACAGGGGAAATGGCTACACCTTC
NA	TRBV19	NA	TRBJ2-1	CASSISFEAHNEQFF	TGTGCCAGTAGTATTAGCTTTGAGGCCCACAATGAGCAGTTCTTC
NA	TRBV15	NA	TRBJ1-3	CATSRGVTGNTIYF	TGTGCCACCAGCAGAGGGGTAACTGGAAACACCATATATTTT
NA	TRBV24-1	NA	TRBJ2-3	CATSDRLLPDTQYF	TGTGCCACCAGTGATCGATTGTTGCCAGATACGCAGTATTTT
many	TRBV12-5	NA	TRBJ1-1	CASGYSGEVSEAFF	TGTGCTAGTGGCTATAGCGGGGAGGTTAGTGAAGCTTTCTTT
NA	TRBV5-1	TRBD1	TRBJ1-1	CASSLRGTGGTEAFF	TGCGCCAGCAGCTTGCGGGGGACAGGGGGCACTGAAGCTTTCTTT
few	TRBV20-1	NA	TRBJ1-1	CSAHRSNTEAFF	TGCAGTGCCCACCGTTCGAACACTGAAGCTTTCTTT
many	TRBV2	NA	TRBJ1-4	CASSTPPQGLDEKLFF	TGTGCCAGCAGTACCCCGCCACAGGGCTTGGATGAAAAACTGTTTTTT
NA	TRBV6-5	NA	TRBJ2-3	CASSYGQSTDTQYF	TGTGCCAGCAGTTACGGACAGTCCACAGATACGCAGTATTTT
many	TRBV20-1	NA	TRBJ2-7	CSARDLEGSAYEQYF	TGCAGTGCTAGAGATCTCGAAGGGTCTGCCTACGAGCAGTACTTC
NA	TRBV25-1	TRBD2	TRBJ2-1	CASMGPAGGGYNEQFF	TGTGCCAGCATGGGTCCGGCGGGAGGCGGATACAATGAGCAGTTCTTC
NA	TRBV19	NA	TRBJ2-2	CASTLMGDTGELFF	TGTGCCAGTACCCTGATGGGGGACACCGGGGAGCTGTTTTTT
NA	TRBV2	NA	TRBJ2-7	CASSYLQRGHEQYF	TGTGCCAGCAGTTATCTCCAGAGGGGACACGAGCAGTACTTC
NA	TRBV20-1	TRBD2	TRBJ2-3	CSAPTQTSDADTQYF	TGCAGTGCTCCGACTCAAACTAGCGATGCAGATACGCAGTATTTT
NA	TRBV7-9	NA	TRBJ2-7	CASSLARVSIYEQYF	TGTGCCAGCAGCTTAGCGCGGGTCTCCATCTACGAGCAGTACTTC
many	TRBV6-1	NA	TRBJ2-1	CASTPAGYINEQFF	TGTGCCAGCACCCCCGCGGGTTATATCAATGAGCAGTTCTTC
NA	TRBV19	NA	TRBJ2-7	CASSIGGTGLDGSYEQYF	TGTGCCAGTAGTATAGGTGGTACAGGGTTGGATGGCTCCTACGAGCAGTACTTC
NA	TRBV6-1	NA	TRBJ1-6	CASSEKRGAVSPLHF	TGTGCCAGCAGTGAAAAGCGGGGGGCGGTTTCACCCCTCCACTTT
NA	TRBV20-1	NA	TRBJ2-7	CSAADSPTYEQYF	TGCAGTGCCGCGGACAGCCCCACCTACGAGCAGTACTTC
once	TRBV25-1	TRBD1	TRBJ2-1	CASSGRGTGYNEQFF	TGTGCCAGCAGTGGCCGGGGGACAGGGTACAATGAGCAGTTCTTC
many	TRBV11-1	NA	TRBJ2-7	CASSVMPAGEQYF	TGTGCCAGCAGCGTAATGCCGGCGGGGGAGCAGTACTTC
many	TRBV15	NA	TRBJ1-5	CATSTPRDSNQPQHF	TGTGCCACCAGCACTCCTCGGGACAGCAATCAGCCCCAGCATTTT
many	TRBV7-9	TRBD1	TRBJ2-7	CASSLGQALLVGEQYF	TGTGCCAGCAGCTTGGGACAGGCCCTCTTGGTTGGGGAGCAGTACTTC
NA	TRBV7-9	NA	TRBJ2-7	CASSPGYSYEQYF	TGTGCCAGCAGCCCCGGGTATTCCTACGAGCAGTACTTC
NA	TRBV2	NA	TRBJ2-7	CATGPLLREQYF	TGTGCCACAGGACCATTACTACGCGAGCAGTACTTC
NA	TRBV7-8	NA	TRBJ1-2	CASSLQLWGPGTF	NA
many	TRBV19	NA	TRBJ2-1	CASSSSTGVHTGDEQFF	TGTGCCAGTAGTAGCAGCACCGGGGTACATACGGGCGATGAGCAGTTCTTC
few	TRBV2	NA	TRBJ2-7	CASSEDWTITYEQYF	TGTGCCAGCAGTGAGGACTGGACGATAACCTACGAGCAGTACTTC
NA	TRBV19	TRBD1	TRBJ1-1	CASSMGQVNTEAFF	TGTGCCAGTAGTATGGGACAGGTGAACACTGAAGCTTTCTTT
many	TRBV4-1	NA	TRBJ1-1	CASSQVRAGRTEAFF	TGCGCCAGCAGCCAAGTCCGAGCAGGGCGGACTGAAGCTTTCTTT
many	TRBV12-3/TRBV12-4	NA	TRBJ2-3	CASGGAVDTQYF	TGTGCCAGCGGGGGGGCGGTAGATACGCAGTATTTT